This T cell receptor (beta chain) stems from a study of cytomegalovirus exposure and HLA in healthy donors. CDR1 is SGHRS and CDR2 is YFSETQ in the germline V gene. This CDR3 contains 20 residues. Trimming shortened V by 0 bases and J by 4 bases, and 26 bases separated the two germline ends. The PCR used 60 Vbeta and 13 Jbeta primers. Repertoires were generated with immunoSEQ multiplex PCR, while TCRdb's copy carries only in-frame clones and drops some. The data show fewer than 250,000 clones, with 83% seen just once and 1.5% to 2% held by the top ten. The sequence came from a man aged 35 to 55 in good health and CMV-seropositive. The chain combines TRBV5-1 with TRBJ2-1, with TRBD2 as a possible D gene (6 bases). The sequencing input was PBMCs. CDR3 in DNA: TGCGCCAGCAGCTTGGAAGTATCCTATGGCGGGACCCCGAGGTACAATGAGCAGTTCTTC. It translates to CASSLEVSYGGTPRYNEQFF.